This T cell receptor (beta chain) was observed in a study of T cell repertoires in cytomegalovirus infection. Study context: Signatures in public TCR beta sequences pointed to both CMV infection and matching HLA type. Overall study findings and caveats: There were HLA-C-restricted CMV-specific TCR beta clonotypes dominating the ex vivo response. There were carriers of CMV plus the relevant HLA, and cumulative public TCR beta family frequency identified them.

Using its own MiXCR run on the reads, TCRdb lists one record per CDR3 protein. This sample has approximately 140,000 distinct CDR3 sequences, with 20% to 30% found just once. V lost 0 bases to trimming and J lost 5 bases, with 11 bases between them. Germline V gives CDR1 DFQATT, CDR2 SNEGSKA (reference sequence). The CDR3 is 14 residues long. This clonotype has only a few counts. The antigen is unknown. The TCR comes from a human donor in good health (CMV status not recorded). Some clones in this sample may be carry-over from other donors' samples. What was sequenced was PBMCs, sequenced either directly or after in vitro stimulation (not recorded which). The chain links TRBV20-1 to TRBJ1-5; no definite D call. CDR3 DNA sequence: TGCAGTGCTAGAGATCCGGGGTCAGATCAGCCCCAGCATTTT. This sequence encodes CSARDPGSDQPQHF.